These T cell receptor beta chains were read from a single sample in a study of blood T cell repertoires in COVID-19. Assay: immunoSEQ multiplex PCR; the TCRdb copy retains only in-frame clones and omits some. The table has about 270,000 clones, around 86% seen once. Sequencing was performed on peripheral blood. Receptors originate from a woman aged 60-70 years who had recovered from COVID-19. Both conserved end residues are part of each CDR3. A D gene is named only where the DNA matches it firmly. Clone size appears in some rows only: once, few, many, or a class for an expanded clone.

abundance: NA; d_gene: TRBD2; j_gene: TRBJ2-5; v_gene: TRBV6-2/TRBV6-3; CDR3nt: TGTGCCAGCAGTTACCCGGGACTAATGGAGACCCAGTACTTC; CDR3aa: CASSYPGLMETQYF
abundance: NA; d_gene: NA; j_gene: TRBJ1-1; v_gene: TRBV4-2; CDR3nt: TGTGCCAGCAGCCAAGTTATGGAGCCTGAAGCTTTCTTT; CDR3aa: CASSQVMEPEAFF
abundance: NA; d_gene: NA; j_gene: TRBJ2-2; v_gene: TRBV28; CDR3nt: TGTGCCAGCAGTCAAGACAGTAGACTGAACACCGGGGAGCTGTTTTTT; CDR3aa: CASSQDSRLNTGELFF
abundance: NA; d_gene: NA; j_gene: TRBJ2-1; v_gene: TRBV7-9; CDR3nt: TGTGCCAGCAGCTTAGCGTGGCAGGTCAATGAGCAGTTCTTC; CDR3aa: CASSLAWQVNEQFF
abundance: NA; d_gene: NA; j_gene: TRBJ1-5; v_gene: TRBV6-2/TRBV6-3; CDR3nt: TGTGCCAGCAGTTTCGCGGGGGCGGTTCAGCCCCAGCATTTT; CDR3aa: CASSFAGAVQPQHF
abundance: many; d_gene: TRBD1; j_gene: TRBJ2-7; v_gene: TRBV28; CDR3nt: TGTGCCAGCAGTTCGCCGGGACAGTCCTACGAGCAGTACTTC; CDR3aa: CASSSPGQSYEQYF
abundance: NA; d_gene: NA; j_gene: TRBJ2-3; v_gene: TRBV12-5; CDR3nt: TGTGCTAGTGGTTTGGTACGAGGCCAACAAGACCGCACAGATACGCAGTATTTT; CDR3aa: CASGLVRGQQDRTDTQYF
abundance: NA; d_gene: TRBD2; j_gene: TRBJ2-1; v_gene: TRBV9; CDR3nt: TGTGCCAGCAGCGTAGTTAGCGGGGACATCAATGAGCAGTTCTTC; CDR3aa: CASSVVSGDINEQFF
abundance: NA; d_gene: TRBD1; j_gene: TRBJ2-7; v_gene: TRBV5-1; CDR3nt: TGCGCCAGCAGCCTACTCCCTCATGGGACAGAATTCCTAGAGCAGTACTTC; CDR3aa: CASSLLPHGTEFLEQYF
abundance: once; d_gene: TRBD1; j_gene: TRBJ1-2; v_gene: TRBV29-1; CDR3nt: TGCAGCGCCCTACGAGGACAGGGGGACTATGGCTACACCTTC; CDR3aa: CSALRGQGDYGYTF
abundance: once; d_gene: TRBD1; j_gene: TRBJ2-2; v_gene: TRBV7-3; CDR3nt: TGTGCCAGCAGCAAAGCACAGGGGACCGGGGAGCTGTTTTTT; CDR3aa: CASSKAQGTGELFF
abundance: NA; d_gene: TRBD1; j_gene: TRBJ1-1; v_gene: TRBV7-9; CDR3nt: TGTGCCAGCAGCTTAACACAGGGGGTGAGCACTGAAGCTTTCTTT; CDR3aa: CASSLTQGVSTEAFF
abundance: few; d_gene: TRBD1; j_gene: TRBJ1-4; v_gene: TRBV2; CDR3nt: TGTGCCAGCGGAACCGGGACAGGGGCCTATCGGGGCGAAAAACTGTTTTTT; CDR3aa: CASGTGTGAYRGEKLFF
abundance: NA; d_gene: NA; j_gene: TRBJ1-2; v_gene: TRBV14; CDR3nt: TGTGCCAGCAGCCAAGAACTAAAATATGGCTACACCTTC; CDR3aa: CASSQELKYGYTF
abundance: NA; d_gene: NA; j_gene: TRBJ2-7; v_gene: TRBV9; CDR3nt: TGTGCCAGCAGCGTTCTATCAGGGTTCCACGGCGAGCAGTACTTC; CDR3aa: CASSVLSGFHGEQYF
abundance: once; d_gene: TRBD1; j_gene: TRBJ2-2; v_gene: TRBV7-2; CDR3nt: TGTGCCAGCAGCTTGTGGACAGGGGGGGCCACCGGGGAGCTGTTTTTT; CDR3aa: CASSLWTGGATGELFF
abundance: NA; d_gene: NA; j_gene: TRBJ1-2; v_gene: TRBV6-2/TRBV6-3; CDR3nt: TGTGCCAGCAGTAACAGGGCGCTTGGCTACACCTTC; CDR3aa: CASSNRALGYTF
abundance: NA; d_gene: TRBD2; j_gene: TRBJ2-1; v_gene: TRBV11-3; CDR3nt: TGTGCCAGCAGCCTAAGCCATGGCGGGGGACCGGGGAATGAGCAGTTCTTC; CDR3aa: CASSLSHGGGPGNEQFF
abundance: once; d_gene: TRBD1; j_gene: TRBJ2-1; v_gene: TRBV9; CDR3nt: TGTGCCAGCAGCACCACAGGGGACTCCTACAATGAGCAGTTCTTC; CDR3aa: CASSTTGDSYNEQFF
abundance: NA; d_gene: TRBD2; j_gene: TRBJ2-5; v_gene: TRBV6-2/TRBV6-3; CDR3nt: TGTGCCAGCAGTTACGGGACTAGCGGGCAGCAAGAGACCCAGTACTTC; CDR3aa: CASSYGTSGQQETQYF